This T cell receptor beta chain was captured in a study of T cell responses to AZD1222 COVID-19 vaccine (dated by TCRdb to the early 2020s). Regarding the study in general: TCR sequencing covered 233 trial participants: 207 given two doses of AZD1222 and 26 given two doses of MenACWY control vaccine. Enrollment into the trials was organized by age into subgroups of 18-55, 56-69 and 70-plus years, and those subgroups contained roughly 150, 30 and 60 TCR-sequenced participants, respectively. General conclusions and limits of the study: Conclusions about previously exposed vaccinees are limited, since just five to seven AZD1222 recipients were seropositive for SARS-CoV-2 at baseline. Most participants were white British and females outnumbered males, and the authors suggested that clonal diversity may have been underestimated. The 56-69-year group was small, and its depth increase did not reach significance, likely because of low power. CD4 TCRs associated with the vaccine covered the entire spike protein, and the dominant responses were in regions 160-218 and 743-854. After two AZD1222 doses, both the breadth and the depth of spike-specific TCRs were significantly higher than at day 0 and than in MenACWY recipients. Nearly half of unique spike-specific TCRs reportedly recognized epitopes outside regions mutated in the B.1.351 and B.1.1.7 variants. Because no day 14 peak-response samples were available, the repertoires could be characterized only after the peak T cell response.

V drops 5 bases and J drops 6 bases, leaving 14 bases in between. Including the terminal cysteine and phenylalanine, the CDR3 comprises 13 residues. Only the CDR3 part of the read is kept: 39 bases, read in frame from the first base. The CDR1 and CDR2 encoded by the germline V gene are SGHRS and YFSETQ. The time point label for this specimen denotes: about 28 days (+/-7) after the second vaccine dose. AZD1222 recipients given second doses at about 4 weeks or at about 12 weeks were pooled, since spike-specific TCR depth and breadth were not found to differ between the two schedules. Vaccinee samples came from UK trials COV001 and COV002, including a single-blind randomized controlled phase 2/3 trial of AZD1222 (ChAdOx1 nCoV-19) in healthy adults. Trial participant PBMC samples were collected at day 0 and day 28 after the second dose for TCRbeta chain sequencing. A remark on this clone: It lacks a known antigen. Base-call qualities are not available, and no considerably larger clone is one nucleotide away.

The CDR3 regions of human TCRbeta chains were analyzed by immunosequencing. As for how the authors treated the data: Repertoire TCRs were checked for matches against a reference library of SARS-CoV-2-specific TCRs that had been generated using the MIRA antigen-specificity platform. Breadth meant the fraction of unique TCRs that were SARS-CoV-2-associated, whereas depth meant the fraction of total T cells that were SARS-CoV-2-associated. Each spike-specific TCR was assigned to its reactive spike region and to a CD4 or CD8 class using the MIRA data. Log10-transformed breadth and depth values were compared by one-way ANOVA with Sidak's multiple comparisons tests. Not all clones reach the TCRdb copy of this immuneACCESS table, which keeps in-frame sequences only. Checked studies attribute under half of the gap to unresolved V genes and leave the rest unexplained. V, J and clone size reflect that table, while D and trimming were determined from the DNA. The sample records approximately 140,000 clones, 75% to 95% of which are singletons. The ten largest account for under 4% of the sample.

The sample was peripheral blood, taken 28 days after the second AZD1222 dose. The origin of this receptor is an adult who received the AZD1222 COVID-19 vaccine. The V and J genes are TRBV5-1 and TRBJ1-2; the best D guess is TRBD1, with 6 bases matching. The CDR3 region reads CASSLQQGDGYTF. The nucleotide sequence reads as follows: TGCGCCAGCAGTTTACAACAGGGAGATGGCTACACCTTC.